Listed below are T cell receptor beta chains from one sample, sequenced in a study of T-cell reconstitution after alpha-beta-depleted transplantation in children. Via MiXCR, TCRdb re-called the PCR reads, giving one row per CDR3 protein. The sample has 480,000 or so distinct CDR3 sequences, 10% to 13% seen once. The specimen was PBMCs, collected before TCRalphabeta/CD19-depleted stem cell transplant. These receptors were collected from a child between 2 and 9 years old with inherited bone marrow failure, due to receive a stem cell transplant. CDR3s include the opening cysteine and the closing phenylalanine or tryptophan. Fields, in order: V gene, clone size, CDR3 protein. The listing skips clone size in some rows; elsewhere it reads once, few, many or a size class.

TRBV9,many,CASSVEGGQETQYF
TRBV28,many,CASTGDWSSYNEQFF
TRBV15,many,CATSRFDRGGKYEQYF
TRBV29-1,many,CSVIEAGDGEQFF
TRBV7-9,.,CASSLDLSLASGGEQYF
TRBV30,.,CALGRESYDTQYF
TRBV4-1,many,CASRSDRGFGYTF
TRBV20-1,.,CSAREINFNEQFF
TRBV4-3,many,CASSQEFASGANVLTF
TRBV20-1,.,CSGSSGRATDTQYF
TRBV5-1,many,CASSLAGGYNYGYTF
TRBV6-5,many,CASSSQGLGFYEQYF
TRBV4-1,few,CASSHNRGRTYNEQFF
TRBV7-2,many,CAGTRGRATDTQYF
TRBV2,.,CASSEIWGSSYEQYF
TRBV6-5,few,CASSYSVTNEKLFF
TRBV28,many,CASSFRGDYEQYF
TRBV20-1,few,CSASNPTSGRANYNEQFF
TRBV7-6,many,CASSLVFRGVAETQYF